These 26 T cell receptor beta chains were sequenced from one sample in a study of blood T cell repertoires in COVID-19. Some clones are missing from TCRdb's copy, which holds only in-frame ones; the method was immunoSEQ multiplex PCR. The sample lists about 120,000 clones, around nine tenths occurring once. The sequenced material came from peripheral blood. These receptor sequences come from a man aged 40-55 years with acute or convalescent COVID-19.

This clone was found once. V is TRBV9 and J is TRBJ2-2; D unclear. V was shortened by 5 bases and J by 0 bases, with 14 bases between the two germline ends. This CDR3 has 16 residues. Germline lookup yields CDR1 SGDLS and CDR2 YYNGEE. DNA for the CDR3: TGTGCCAGCAGTCCCAGACTCCTATCGAACACCGGGGAGCTGTTTTTT. Translating it yields CASSPRLLSNTGELFF.

This rearrangement joins TRBV7-2 to TRBJ1-5; D call uncertain. V was shortened by 2 bases and J by 0 bases, with 11 bases between the two germline ends. The CDR3 contains 16 residues. The germline V gene has CDR1 SGHTA and CDR2 FQGNSA. The CDR3 DNA is TGTGCCAGCAGCTTAAGGGCGGGGTCTAGCAATCAGCCCCAGCATTTT. Amino acid sequence: CASSLRAGSSNQPQHF.

This clone is a singleton in its sample. The CDR3 loop is CASSVASGQLFDYTF. Written as DNA, the CDR3 is TGTGCCAGCAGCGTGGCCTCCGGACAACTATTTGACTACACCTTC. This chain joins TRBV7-2 and TRBJ1-2, with a weak D call TRBD1 (5 bases). Trimming cost V 5 bases and J 10 bases, with 23 bases left between them. The CDR3 loop spans 15 amino acids. Germline values: CDR1 SGHTA, CDR2 FQGNSA.

This sequence joins TRBV5-6 and TRBJ2-7, with TRBD1 matching over 7 bases. Trimming took 3 bases from V and 4 from J; bases not matched to a gene: 7. The CDR3 is made up of 14 amino acids. Germline lookup yields CDR1 SGHDT and CDR2 YYEEEE. CDR3 in DNA: TGTGCCAGCAGCTACGTAGACAGGGTTTACGAGCAGTACTTC. Its translation: CASSYVDRVYEQYF. The complete variable domain, with remaining parts taken from reference TRBV5-6 and TRBJ2-7, reads DAGVTQSPTHLIKTRGQQVTLRCSPKSGHDTVSWYQQALGQGPQFIFQYYEEEERQRGNFPDRFSGHQFPNYSSELNVNALLLGDSALYLCASSYVDRVYEQYFGPGTRLTVT.

The chain links TRBV5-5 to TRBJ2-5; D is ambiguous. The CDR3 contains 14 residues. Trimming pared 1 base from V and 1 base from J, leaving 8 bases between. CDR1 is SGHKS and CDR2 is YYEKEE in the germline V gene (reference sequence). This chain's CDR3 is CASSLLTVQETQYF. DNA of the CDR3: TGTGCCAGCAGCTTGTTAACAGTCCAAGAGACCCAGTACTTC.

The chain combines TRBV19 with TRBJ2-7; 10 nucleotides match TRBD2. The CDR3 is 13 amino acids. Looked up from germline, CDR1 is LNHDA and CDR2 is SQIVND (reference sequence). Trimming took 10 bases from V and 4 from J; bases not matched to a gene: 7. The CDR3, as DNA: TGTGCCACCGCCGGGACTAGCGTATACGAGCAGTACTTC. Its translation is CATAGTSVYEQYF.

This clone was seen a single time. The J gene is TRBJ2-5, the V gene TRBV19, with no clear D. Trimming removed 5 bases at V and 1 base at J, with 11 bases between. CDR3 length: 14 amino acids. Germline loops: CDR1 LNHDA, CDR2 SQIVND (reference sequence). The CDR3 DNA reads as TGTGCCAGTAGTTCTAGACGTCTCCAAGAGACCCAGTACTTC. Protein sequence: CASSSRRLQETQYF.

This sequence joins TRBV18 and TRBJ2-7; 7 positions agree with TRBD2. The V segment lost 3 bases and the J segment 2 bases; nucleotides outside the gene matches: 7. The CDR3 runs to 15 residues. Germline lookup yields CDR1 KGHSH and CDR2 LQKENI. This chain's CDR3 is CASSPFGRNPYEQYF. In nucleotides, the CDR3 is TGTGCCAGCTCACCTTTCGGGAGGAACCCCTACGAGCAGTACTTC.

V usage is TRBV4-2 and J usage is TRBJ1-4, with D possibly being TRBD1 (6 bases). Trimming left V 0 bases short and J 3 bases short, with 14 bases between. Looked up from germline, CDR1 is LGHNA and CDR2 is YNFKEQ. The CDR3 loop spans 17 amino acids. CDR3 protein: CASSQEGNWGPNEKLFF. The CDR3 DNA is TGTGCCAGCAGCCAAGAGGGAAACTGGGGGCCTAATGAAAAACTGTTTTTT.

V gene TRBV12-3 or TRBV12-4 combines with J gene TRBJ1-3, with unresolved D. CDR3 length: 12 residues. The V end lost 7 bases, the J end lost 4 bases, and 8 bases lay between the germline ends. CDR3 nucleotides: TGTGCCAGCATGGCAGGAGGAAACACCATATATTTT. Translating gives CASMAGGNTIYF.

This clone was seen a handful of times. V is TRBV7-2 and J is TRBJ1-5; D not certain. Per germline, CDR1 SGHTA and CDR2 FQGNSA. This CDR3 comprises 13 residues. Between the trimmed V and J ends, which lost 5 bases and 6 bases, there was a span of 11 bases. CDR3: CASSPTFFQPQHF. DNA for the CDR3: TGTGCCAGCAGCCCTACCTTCTTTCAGCCCCAGCATTTT.

This chain uses TRBV2 with TRBJ2-1, with 8 bases matching TRBD1. With 5 bases clipped from V and 1 base from J, the junction kept 4 bases outside the gene matches. The germline V gene encodes CDR1 SNHLY and CDR2 FYNNEI. The CDR3 has 15 residues. CDR3 coding DNA: TGTGCCAGCAGTCCAACAGGGGGATCCTACAATGAGCAGTTCTTC. This gives the protein CASSPTGGSYNEQFF.

The rearrangement links TRBV19 to TRBJ2-7; D might be TRBD1 (6 bases). Germline-derived CDR1 and CDR2 are LNHDA and SQIVND (reference sequence). V shed 3 bases and J shed 3 bases, with 9 bases lying between them. The CDR3 sequence is 13 residues long. CDR3 protein: CASSIPGDYEQYF. As DNA, the CDR3 is TGTGCCAGTAGTATCCCAGGGGACTACGAGCAGTACTTC.

The J gene is TRBJ1-1, the V gene TRBV19, with TRBD1 as a possible D gene (6 bases). V lost 3 bases to trimming and J lost 0 bases, with 14 bases between them. The length of the CDR3 is 16 residues. The germline V gene encodes CDR1 LNHDA and CDR2 SQIVND (reference sequence). This CDR3 is CASSIRTGTMNTEAFF. The CDR3 nucleotides read TGTGCCAGTAGTATTCGTACAGGGACCATGAACACTGAAGCTTTCTTT.

The genes are TRBV20-1 and TRBJ2-1, with D possibly TRBD2 on 7 matching bases. Trimming took off 3 bases at V and 2 bases at J, with 14 bases between the two ends. Per germline, CDR1 DFQATT and CDR2 SNEGSKA (reference sequence). This CDR3 is 15 amino acids long. CDR3 sequence reads: CSASKAGATYNEQFF. CDR3 coding DNA: TGCAGTGCTAGTAAGGCGGGGGCAACCTACAATGAGCAGTTCTTC.

This chain joins TRBV7-2 and TRBJ1-2; D might be TRBD1 (6 bases). The germline CDR1 and CDR2 sequences are SGHTA and FQGNSA. V dropped 1 base and J dropped 3 bases, with 6 bases sitting between them. This CDR3 has 13 residues. CDR3 residues: CASSLDRDYGYTF. CDR3 DNA: TGTGCCAGCAGCTTAGACAGGGACTATGGCTACACCTTC. Looking up the rest from reference TRBV7-2 and TRBJ1-2 gives the full variable domain: GAGVSQSPSNKVTEKGKDVELRCDPISGHTALYWYRQSLGQGLEFLIYFQGNSAPDKSGLPSDRFSAERTGGSVSTLTIQRTQQEDSAVYLCASSLDRDYGYTFGSGTRLTVV.

V and J are TRBV19 and TRBJ1-2; 10 nucleotides agree with TRBD1. The CDR3 runs to 13 residues. V was clipped by 6 bases and J by 6 bases; unmatched bases: 4. Germline loops: CDR1 LNHDA, CDR2 SQIVND (reference sequence). Written as DNA, the CDR3 is TGTGCCAGTAGATTCGGGACAGGGGATGGCTACACCTTC. Its translation: CASRFGTGDGYTF.

V gene TRBV6-2 or TRBV6-3 combines with J gene TRBJ1-5; 7 nucleotides agree with TRBD1. The CDR3 sequence is 15 residues long. V lost 0 bases to trimming and J lost 7 bases; unmatched junction nucleotides: 6. CDR1 is MNHEY and CDR2 is SVGEGT in the germline V gene. The CDR3 protein is CASSYSGGVNQPQHF. In nucleotides, the CDR3 is TGTGCCAGCAGTTACTCAGGGGGCGTCAACCAGCCCCAGCATTTT.

This chain links TRBV11-2 with TRBJ1-5; D unclear. Deletions cut 0 bases from V and 5 bases from J, with 14 bases between. Germline V gene lookup returns CDR1 SGHAT and CDR2 FQNNGV. CDR3 length: 16 residues. The CDR3 reads CASSLDYRTLYQPQHF. The CDR3 DNA reads TGTGCCAGCAGCTTAGATTACAGAACTCTGTATCAGCCCCAGCATTTT.

This rearrangement joins TRBV6-2 or TRBV6-3 to TRBJ2-7, with TRBD1 as a possible D gene (6 bases). There are 13 residues in the CDR3. Germline CDR1 reads MNHEY; CDR2 reads SVGEGT. Trimming removed 6 bases at V and 1 base at J, with 10 bases between. CDR3 sequence reads: CASSQQGSYEQYF. In DNA, the CDR3 is TGTGCCAGCAGCCAACAGGGATCCTACGAGCAGTACTTC.

A single count supports this clone. The chain joins TRBV6-2 or TRBV6-3 to TRBJ2-1; TRBD1 matches at 10 bases. Per the germline V gene, CDR1 is MNHEY and CDR2 is SVGEGT. The length of the CDR3 is 16 residues. The junction had 6 bases not matched to a gene; V was cut back by 0 bases and J by 7 bases. This CDR3 is CASSYSIRTGGNEQFF. The CDR3 DNA sequence: TGTGCCAGCAGTTACTCGATTCGGACAGGGGGTAATGAGCAGTTCTTC.

The chain combines TRBV18 with TRBJ2-7; TRBD1 matches at 11 bases. CDR1 and CDR2 (germline): KGHSH, LQKENI. The CDR3 contains 16 residues. Germline trimming cut 6 bases from V and 1 base from J; bases unmatched to any gene: 8. The CDR3 bases are TGTGCCAGCTCGAGTACCCGGGACAGGGGGTCCTACGAGCAGTACTTC. It yields the protein CASSSTRDRGSYEQYF.

V is TRBV19 and J is TRBJ2-7, with D possibly TRBD1 on 6 matching bases. Trimming removed 0 bases from V and 4 bases from J, with 10 bases in between. Germline CDR1 and CDR2: LNHDA and SQIVND (reference sequence). This CDR3 spans 14 amino acids. The CDR3 is CASSIDLGAYEQYF. The CDR3 coding sequence is TGTGCCAGTAGTATAGATCTGGGGGCTTACGAGCAGTACTTC.

This chain uses TRBV19 with TRBJ1-6; D is undetermined. This CDR3 has 15 residues. Germline-derived CDR1 and CDR2 are LNHDA and SQIVND (reference sequence). V lost 1 base and J 7 bases, leaving 11 bases between the germline ends. Here the CDR3 reads CASSIAEGQNSPLHF. CDR3 DNA: TGTGCCAGTAGTATAGCGGAGGGCCAAAATTCACCCCTCCACTTT.

The rearrangement joins TRBV19 to TRBJ2-6; no firm D call. With 7 bases removed from V and 0 bases from J, the gap between germline ends came to 16 bases. Germline values: CDR1 LNHDA, CDR2 SQIVND (reference sequence). The CDR3 is 17 amino acids. The CDR3 spells CASTRGATHSGANVLTF. The CDR3 DNA reads as TGTGCCAGTACCCGAGGAGCAACGCACTCTGGGGCCAACGTCCTGACTTTC.

This clone has just one count. The rearrangement uses TRBV5-1 and TRBJ2-5; the D is unclear. Trimming shortened V by 3 bases and J by 2 bases, and 5 bases separated the two germline ends. Germline V gene sequence: CDR1 SGHRS, CDR2 YFSETQ. The CDR3 spans 12 residues. CDR3 sequence (DNA): TGCGCCAGCAGCTCCCCACAAGAGACCCAGTACTTC. It encodes CASSSPQETQYF.